The clone carrying this T cell receptor beta chain was recorded at least ten times. Its antigen is as yet unknown. The study used a library that attached unique molecular identifiers to individual cDNA molecules. TCRdb fed the RACE reads into MiXCR, producing one record per CDR3 protein. Of 130,000 or so distinct CDR3 sequences in the sample, approximately 9.5% were seen once. As for time point: healthy volunteer bleed at 2 weeks. Total RNA was isolated from unfractionated whole blood. These data are taken from a study of human T cells and chemical hapten exposure. Looking at the study overall: TCR yields per sample varied mostly from small pooled library volume differences. Findings and caveats of the study: DPC sensitization did not alter TCRs above 1 in 1000 frequency.

The sequence was collected from a male donor in good health. Some clones in this sample may be carry-over from other donors' samples. The material sequenced was whole blood.

CDR3 bases: TGCAGTGCTAAACAGGGGTCTCTGAGCACTGAAGCTTTCTTT. Its translation: CSAKQGSLSTEAFF. The V call is TRBV20-1, the J call TRBJ1-1, with 7 bases lining up with TRBD1. CDR1 and CDR2 from the germline V gene are DFQATT and SNEGSKA (reference sequence). CDR3 size: 14 residues. J lost 4 bases, V lost 4 bases, and 9 bases had no gene match.